The 13 T cell receptor beta chains presented below share a single source sample, sequenced in a study of blood T cell repertoires in COVID-19. Assay: immunoSEQ multiplex PCR; the TCRdb copy retains only in-frame clones and omits some. The data show 200,000 or so clones, 84% seen once. Sequenced: peripheral blood. The receptor set was obtained from a human donor in a cohort sampled during active COVID-19.

The rearrangement links TRBV28 to TRBJ1-2, with 8 bases matching TRBD1. Germline V lookup: CDR1 MDHEN, CDR2 SYDVKM. The length of the CDR3 is 14 residues. V was clipped by 3 bases and J by 4 bases; unmatched bases: 4. The CDR3 DNA reads as TGTGCCAGCAGTTTCGGGGACAGGACCTATGGCTACACCTTC. Its translation is CASSFGDRTYGYTF.

This clone was seen once. DNA of the CDR3: TGTGCCAGCAGTGAGGGAGTTACAGATACGCAGTATTTT. Amino acids: CASSEGVTDTQYF. The chain employs TRBV6-1 and TRBJ2-3; possible D gene TRBD2, 5 bases. Germline V gene sequence: CDR1 MNHNS, CDR2 SASEGT. CDR3 length: 13 residues. The V end lost 3 bases, the J end lost 3 bases, and 7 bases lay between the germline ends.

A single count supports this clone. The V and J genes are TRBV4-2 and TRBJ1-6, with 7 bases that match TRBD1. The CDR3 spans 15 residues. The germline CDR1 and CDR2 sequences are LGHNA and YNFKEQ. With V trimmed by 0 bases and J by 7 bases, 3 bases remained unmatched. The chain's CDR3 is CASSQDPGQNSPLHF. CDR3 nucleotides: TGTGCCAGCAGCCAAGATCCGGGACAGAATTCACCCCTCCACTTT.

The rearrangement links TRBV18 to TRBJ1-5; D gene uncertain. The CDR3 sequence is 15 residues long. From germline, CDR1 is KGHSH and CDR2 LQKENI. Trimming shortened V by 2 bases and J by 2 bases, and 10 bases separated the two germline ends. CDR3 nucleotides: TGTGCCAGCTCACCAGGCCCCGGGGGCAATCAGCCCCAGCATTTT. Its protein product is CASSPGPGGNQPQHF. Full variable domain (missing parts from reference TRBV18 and TRBJ1-5): NAGVMQNPRHLVRRRGQEARLRCSPMKGHSHVYWYRQLPEEGLKFMVYLQKENIIDESGMPKERFSAEFPKEGPSILRIQQVVRGDSAAYFCASSPGPGGNQPQHFGDGTRLSIL.

J is TRBJ1-3 and V is TRBV4-2; D is ambiguous. V lost 2 bases and J lost 4, with 6 bases in between. The CDR3 is 13 amino acids. The V gene's germline CDR1 is LGHNA and CDR2 YNFKEQ. The chain's CDR3 is CASSQHAGNTIYF. CDR3 nucleotides: TGTGCCAGCAGCCAACATGCGGGAAACACCATATATTTT.

This sequence joins TRBV21-1 and TRBJ2-1; the D call TRBD2 from the table was never checked on the DNA. TRBV21-1 is a listed pseudogene. The CDR3 is made up of 14 amino acids. Here the CDR3 DNA reads TGTGCCAGCAGCAAAGCGCCTACCTACAATGAGCAGTTCTTC. Protein: CASSKAPTYNEQFF.

The V call is TRBV5-4, the J call TRBJ2-7; the match to TRBD1 covers 9 bases. CDR3 length: 14 residues. J gave up 4 bases and V 4 bases, and 6 bases lay outside the gene matches. Germline-derived CDR1 and CDR2 are SGHNT and YYREEE (reference sequence). CDR3 sequence: CASSGGTGNYEQYF. CDR3 DNA sequence: TGTGCCAGCAGCGGAGGGACAGGGAATTACGAGCAGTACTTC.

The CDR3 protein is CASRLRGNYGYTF. The CDR3 nucleotides are TGTGCCAGCAGACTCAGGGGGAACTATGGCTACACCTTC. V gene TRBV7-2 combines with J gene TRBJ1-2, with TRBD1 matching over 7 bases. V lost 6 bases and J lost 2; bases outside the gene matches: 3. The CDR3 length is 13 residues. In germline, CDR1 is SGHTA, CDR2 FQGNSA.

This clone has a handful of counts. V gene TRBV2 combines with J gene TRBJ2-1, with 8 bases fitting TRBD2. This CDR3 comprises 15 residues. The germline CDR1 and CDR2 sequences are SNHLY and FYNNEI. Trimming removed 3 bases from V and 10 bases from J; junction bases left unmatched: 11. The CDR3 bases are TGTGCCAGCAGTGAGCCCGGGACTAGGGGATGGGAGCAGTTCTTC. It encodes CASSEPGTRGWEQFF.

The V call is TRBV19, the J call TRBJ2-2, with TRBD1 matching 9 bases. J lost 7 bases, V lost 7 bases, and 13 bases had no gene match. Germline V CDR1 and CDR2: LNHDA, SQIVND (reference sequence). The CDR3 spans 16 residues. CDR3 bases: TGTGCCAGTACCCTACTCGGGACAGGGAAGATCGGGGAGCTGTTTTTT. Its translation is CASTLLGTGKIGELFF.

The chain recombines TRBV18 with TRBJ2-7; 8 bases line up with TRBD2. Unmatched junction bases numbered 9, after V lost 5 bases and J lost 3 bases. Germline CDR1 and CDR2: KGHSH and LQKENI. The CDR3 runs 15 residues. Written as DNA, the CDR3 is TGTGCCAGCTCAGCGTCGGCTAGCGGGTTCTACGAGCAGTACTTC. Encoded protein: CASSASASGFYEQYF.

The chain uses TRBV5-1 and TRBJ1-2, with 9 bases fitting TRBD1. Unmatched junction bases numbered 6, after V lost 0 bases and J lost 6 bases. CDR3 length: 15 residues. Germline lookup yields CDR1 SGHRS and CDR2 YFSETQ. Here the CDR3 DNA reads TGCGCCAGCAGCTTGGTACAGGGGGCTCTCCATGGCTACACCTTC. Its translation: CASSLVQGALHGYTF. The full variable domain, completed using reference TRBV5-1 and TRBJ1-2, is KAGVTQTPRYLIKTRGQQVTLSCSPISGHRSVSWYQQTPGQGLQFLFEYFSETQRNKGNFPGRFSGRQFSNSRSEMNVSTLELGDSALYLCASSLVQGALHGYTFGSGTRLTVV.

The V and J genes are TRBV19 and TRBJ2-1, with 8 bases aligning to TRBD2. V gave up 8 bases and J gave up 7 bases; unmatched junction bases: 7. The CDR3 has 13 amino acids. Germline V gene lookup returns CDR1 LNHDA and CDR2 SQIVND (reference sequence). In DNA, the CDR3 is TGTGCCAGTGGCCAGACGGGGGGGAATGAGCAGTTCTTC. This translates into CASGQTGGNEQFF.